This T cell receptor (beta chain) was identified in a study of OX40 agonist ivuxolimab in advanced cancers. Across the whole study: Patients in the trial were receiving intravenous ivuxolimab every 2 weeks, at doses of 0.01 to 10 mg/kg. Enrollees could have had prior anti-PD-1, anti-PD-L1 or anti-CTLA-4 therapy, which 30% to 50% had received.

The germline V gene encodes CDR1 SGHRS and CDR2 YFSETQ. V lost 4 bases and J lost 3, with 10 bases in between. This CDR3 spans 13 amino acids. Profiling relied on immunoSEQ multiplex PCR, and the TCRdb table lists in-frame clones only, not all of them. The sample holds about 96,000 clones, less than 95% seen once. The material sequenced was CD4+ or CD8+ T cells sorted from blood, taken in a trial of the OX40 agonist ivuxolimab. The origin of this receptor is an adult with an advanced solid tumor such as melanoma, head and neck, liver or kidney cancer. The gene calls are TRBV5-1 and TRBJ1-1; D is uncertain. CDR3 nucleotides: TGCGCCAGCAGCCAACCCTCCGACACTGAAGCTTTCTTT. The encoded protein is CASSQPSDTEAFF.